The 10 T cell receptor beta chains below were found in one sample sequenced in a study of cytomegalovirus exposure and HLA in healthy donors. Vbeta (60) and Jbeta (13) primers were used in the PCR. Some clones are missing from TCRdb's copy, which holds only in-frame ones; the method was immunoSEQ multiplex PCR. The sample holds about 200,000 clones; 70% to 80% are singletons and the top ten take approximately 0.22%. Sequenced input: PBMCs. Source of these receptors: a girl aged 2 to 10 in good health and CMV-seronegative.

The genes are TRBV6-5 and TRBJ1-1, with TRBD1 matching 7 bases. Germline V CDR1 and CDR2: MNHEY, SVGAGI. With 4 bases clipped from V and 1 base from J, the junction kept 0 bases outside the gene matches. The CDR3 consists of 13 residues. CDR3 residues: CASSWDRNTEAFF. CDR3 DNA sequence: TGTGCCAGCAGTTGGGACAGGAACACTGAAGCTTTCTTT.

This chain uses TRBV4-1 with TRBJ2-4; D unresolved. Germline lookup yields CDR1 MGHRA and CDR2 YSYEKL. This CDR3 comprises 13 residues. Trimming removed 1 base at V and 8 bases at J, with 9 bases between. The CDR3 nucleotides are TGCGCCAGCAGCCAAGCTCGGGTAGACATTCAGTACTTC. Protein sequence: CASSQARVDIQYF.

The chain couples TRBV6-1 to TRBJ1-1; D perhaps matches TRBD1 (6 bases). This CDR3 region has 14 residues. In germline, CDR1 is MNHNS, CDR2 SASEGT. V lost 5 bases and J 1 base, leaving 11 bases between the germline ends. The CDR3 DNA reads TGTGCCAGCAGTCGACAGGATAGGAACACTGAAGCTTTCTTT. This gives the protein CASSRQDRNTEAFF.

The V gene is TRBV19, the J gene TRBJ1-2; 9 nucleotides align to TRBD1. The CDR3 has 15 residues. J lost 4 bases, V lost 1 base, and 4 bases had no gene match. Per the germline V gene, CDR1 is LNHDA and CDR2 is SQIVND (reference sequence). CDR3 in DNA: TGTGCCAGTAGTATAGGGGGGACAGGGTTCTATGGCTACACCTTC. Residues: CASSIGGTGFYGYTF.

This clone was seen a few times. The rearrangement links TRBV4-1 to TRBJ1-4, with D possibly TRBD1 on 5 matching bases. CDR1 and CDR2 (germline): MGHRA, YSYEKL. This CDR3 comprises 16 residues. V lost 3 bases, J lost 3 bases, and 14 bases lay in between. In DNA form, the CDR3 reads TGCGCCAGCAGCCAGGTACCTTCCAGGGCTAATGAAAAACTGTTTTTT. Its translation is CASSQVPSRANEKLFF.

This clone was counted only a few times. The rearrangement links TRBV6-1 to TRBJ2-6; TRBD1 might be the D (7 bases). The V end lost 2 bases, the J end lost 1 base, and 18 bases lay between the germline ends. Germline CDR1 MNHNS, CDR2 SASEGT. The CDR3 sequence is 19 residues long. The CDR3 spells CASSESAGGLRSGANVLTF. In DNA, the CDR3 is TGTGCCAGCAGTGAATCGGCAGGGGGGCTAAGGTCTGGGGCCAACGTCCTGACTTTC.

The CDR3 loop reads CASSESGTAEAFF. In DNA form, the CDR3 reads TGCGCCAGCAGTGAGTCCGGGACAGCTGAAGCTTTCTTT. The genes are TRBV10-1 and TRBJ1-1; 7 bases fit TRBD1. CDR1 is WNHNN, CDR2 SYGVQD, per germline (reference sequence). Germline trimming cut 0 bases from V and 6 bases from J; bases unmatched to any gene: 1. The CDR3 runs to 13 residues.

This rearrangement joins TRBV6-1 to TRBJ2-7; D is perhaps TRBD1 (5 bases). Trimming cost V 6 bases and J 3 bases, with 9 bases left between them. The CDR3 sequence is 12 residues long. The germline CDR1 and CDR2 sequences are MNHNS and SASEGT. CDR3 in DNA: TGTGCCAGCAGCCTTACAGGCTACGAGCAGTACTTC. Amino acids: CASSLTGYEQYF.

The genes are TRBV4-1 and TRBJ2-3; possible D gene TRBD1, 5 bases. CDR1 and CDR2 (germline): MGHRA, YSYEKL. V was pared by 1 base and J by 1 base, with 15 bases between. The CDR3 loop spans 17 amino acids. The CDR3 loop is CASSQGQGKKGTDTQYF. CDR3 in DNA: TGCGCCAGCAGCCAAGGGCAGGGAAAGAAGGGCACAGATACGCAGTATTTT.

V and J are TRBV7-9 and TRBJ2-4, with 9 bases lining up with TRBD1. The V and J ends lost 1 base and 6 bases, in that order; junction bases with no gene match: 10. This CDR3 has 17 amino acids. Germline V lookup: CDR1 SEHNR, CDR2 FQNEAQ (reference sequence). The CDR3 DNA sequence: TGTGCCAGCAGCTTAGTGACCATGGGACAGGGTAGAAACATTCAGTACTTC. Translation: CASSLVTMGQGRNIQYF.